Shown below are 15 T cell receptor beta chains from a single sample sequenced in a study of spatial heterogeneity in lung cancer (dated by TCRdb to between 2018 and 2021). Library generation was performed with 5' RACE. Data came from a NextSeq 500. The raw public data were reprocessed by TCRdb itself: fastp quality trimming at Q25, MiXCR clonotype calling, in-frame beta chains only. Records with the same CDR3 protein are collapsed into one entry carrying the most frequent genes and DNA. The sample profile shows 45,000 to 65,000 distinct CDR3 sequences; roughly 7% of them were found once. Roughly 2.7% of the sample lies in the top ten. The time point label here, explained by the study, means: sample taken at primary tumor resection. For TCR sequencing, whole RNA was extracted from tumor and nontumor lung tissue, or from cryopreserved PBMC samples, and no cell sorting was done. Sequencing was performed on PBMCs, taken at surgery. The receptors originated from a female donor with early-stage non-small cell lung cancer.

This clonotype was picked up many times. The V call is TRBV29-1, the J call TRBJ1-4; D is undetermined. Germline V lookup: CDR1 SQVTM, CDR2 ANQGSEA. V lost 5 bases and J 8 bases, leaving 21 bases between the germline ends. The CDR3 is 15 amino acids. The CDR3 is CSVPSGRIIGEKLFF. CDR3 DNA: TGCAGCGTTCCTTCAGGAAGGATTATAGGCGAAAAACTGTTTTTT.

This chain joins TRBV7-2 and TRBJ2-3; D is perhaps TRBD1 or TRBD2 (6 bases each). Germline V gene sequence: CDR1 SGHTA, CDR2 FQGNSA. The length of the CDR3 is 17 residues. The ends were cut back, 0 bases at V and 1 base at J, with 14 bases in the middle. For the CDR3, the DNA is TGTGCCAGCAGCTTAGCGGCGGGGACACCGGGCACAGATACGCAGTATTTT. This sequence encodes CASSLAAGTPGTDTQYF.

Comments on this clonotype: Given a much more abundant clone one base away, this may be a read error. J is TRBJ1-1 and V is TRBV6-5; tentative D call: TRBD1 (5 bases). Germline CDR1 and CDR2: MNHEY and SVGAGI. This CDR3 comprises 14 residues. Written as DNA, the CDR3 is TGTGCCAGCAGTACCGGGACGCAGAACGCTGAAGCTTTCTTT. This encodes CASSTGTQNAEAFF.

This clonotype appeared many times. The chain is built from TRBV28 and TRBJ1-5; D not certain. V lost 3 bases to trimming and J lost 3 bases, with 12 bases between them. Per the germline V gene, CDR1 is MDHEN and CDR2 is SYDVKM. The CDR3 spans 15 residues. The CDR3 DNA follows: TGTGCCAGCAGTTTCTTACACTCCCCCAATCAGCCCCAGCATTTT. Protein: CASSFLHSPNQPQHF.

V is TRBV12-3 or TRBV12-4 and J is TRBJ2-3; no firm D call. The CDR3 loop spans 14 amino acids. V was clipped by 3 bases and J by 1 base, with 8 bases between them. The CDR3 nucleotides are TGTGCCAGCAGTTTGCTCTACCGCACAGATACGCAGTATTTT. Its protein product is CASSLLYRTDTQYF.

The chain employs TRBV18 and TRBJ1-1; TRBD1 aligns across 7 bases. The V segment lost 3 bases and the J segment 11 bases; nucleotides outside the gene matches: 6. The CDR3 contains 12 residues. Germline loops: CDR1 KGHSH, CDR2 LQKENI. DNA for the CDR3: TGTGCCAGCTCACCCGGGGGACAGATGGCTTTCTTT. Encoded protein: CASSPGGQMAFF.

This clonotype was seen more than once but under ten times. The V gene is TRBV15, the J gene TRBJ2-7, with 8 bases lining up with TRBD1. CDR1 and CDR2 from the germline V gene are LNHNV and YYDKDF (reference sequence). This CDR3 comprises 13 residues. Losses at the gene ends were 5 bases for V and 5 bases for J; bases not matched to a gene: 5. The CDR3 DNA reads TGTGCCACCAGCGTCGACAGGGGCAACGAGCAGTACTTC. Amino acid sequence: CATSVDRGNEQYF.

This clonotype was counted between two and nine times. The chain employs TRBV18 and TRBJ2-2; the D is unclear. This CDR3 contains 16 residues. Germline V lookup: CDR1 KGHSH, CDR2 LQKENI. The V end was cut by 3 bases, the J end by 0 bases, with 11 bases between. The CDR3 loop reads CASSPDTTANTGELFF. The CDR3 DNA follows: TGTGCCAGCTCACCTGACACAACCGCGAACACCGGGGAGCTGTTTTTT. Full variable domain (rest looked up from reference TRBV18 and TRBJ2-2): NAGVMQNPRHLVRRRGQEARLRCSPMKGHSHVYWYRQLPEEGLKFMVYLQKENIIDESGMPKERFSAEFPKEGPSILRIQQVVRGDSAAYFCASSPDTTANTGELFFGEGSRLTVL.

This clonotype occurred a few times. V gene TRBV5-1 combines with J gene TRBJ2-7; D unresolved. Trimming shortened V by 1 base and J by 6 bases, and 14 bases separated the two germline ends. Germline-derived CDR1 and CDR2 are SGHRS and YFSETQ. The CDR3 has 14 residues. The CDR3 nucleotides read TGCGCCAGCAGCTTGACAACTTTATTGGCCGAGCAGTACTTC. Translated: CASSLTTLLAEQYF.

This clonotype was detected only a few times. The chain carries TRBV7-2 and TRBJ2-5, with TRBD1 identical over 9 bases. The V segment lost 1 base and the J segment 4 bases; nucleotides outside the gene matches: 7. This CDR3 contains 16 residues. CDR1 and CDR2 (germline): SGHTA, FQGNSA. The CDR3 sequence: CASSLGDRALGETQYF. CDR3 DNA sequence: TGTGCCAGCAGCTTAGGGGACAGGGCCCTGGGAGAGACCCAGTACTTC.

J is TRBJ2-5 and V is TRBV25-1; 11 bases fit TRBD2. CDR1 is MGHDK, CDR2 SYGVNS, per germline. V lost 8 bases and J lost 3; bases outside the gene matches: 2. CDR3 size: 13 residues. CDR3 nucleotide sequence: TGTGCCAGCCAGGGACTAGCGGAAGAGACCCAGTACTTC. This encodes CASQGLAEETQYF. Based on the CDR3 plus reference TRBV25-1 and TRBJ2-5, the full variable domain is EADIYQTPRYLVIGTGKKITLECSQTMGHDKMYWYQQDPGMELHLIHYSYGVNSTEKGDLSSESTVSRIRTEHFPLTLESARPSHTSQYLCASQGLAEETQYFGPGTRLLVL.

This clonotype was detected many times. The chain joins TRBV4-2 to TRBJ1-5, with D unclear. Germline CDR1 is LGHNA and CDR2 is YNFKEQ. V was pared by 1 base and J by 0 bases, with 4 bases between. The CDR3 runs 14 residues. CDR3 nucleotides: TGTGCCAGCAGCCAAGTCACTAGCAATCAGCCCCAGCATTTT. This translates into CASSQVTSNQPQHF.

The table lists this clonotype with a count of one. The rearrangement joins TRBV5-5 to TRBJ1-4; D remains unclear. The CDR3 covers 13 residues. V was cut by 4 bases and J by 7 bases, with 11 bases left in between. CDR1 is SGHKS and CDR2 is YYEKEE in the germline V gene (reference sequence). Here the CDR3 reads CASSTDLGEKLFF. The CDR3 bases are TGTGCCAGCAGCACGGATCTTGGTGAAAAACTGTTTTTT.

This clonotype was observed at least ten times. V usage is TRBV6-2 or TRBV6-3 and J usage is TRBJ2-7, with 8 bases lining up with TRBD2. With 2 bases clipped from V and 2 bases from J, the junction kept 11 bases outside the gene matches. Per germline, CDR1 MNHEY and CDR2 SVGEGT. This CDR3 contains 17 residues. CDR3 DNA: TGTGCCAGCAGTTACCCCCTCGGACTAGCCCCCACCTACGAGCAGTACTTC. Protein: CASSYPLGLAPTYEQYF.

In its sample, this clonotype was seen many times. The chain couples TRBV28 to TRBJ2-5; D is unresolved. The CDR3 runs to 14 residues. V lost 3 bases to trimming and J lost 2 bases, with 10 bases between them. Germline CDR1 is MDHEN and CDR2 is SYDVKM. CDR3 sequence (DNA): TGTGCCAGCAGTTTCTTAGGAAATCAAGAGACCCAGTACTTC. It encodes CASSFLGNQETQYF.